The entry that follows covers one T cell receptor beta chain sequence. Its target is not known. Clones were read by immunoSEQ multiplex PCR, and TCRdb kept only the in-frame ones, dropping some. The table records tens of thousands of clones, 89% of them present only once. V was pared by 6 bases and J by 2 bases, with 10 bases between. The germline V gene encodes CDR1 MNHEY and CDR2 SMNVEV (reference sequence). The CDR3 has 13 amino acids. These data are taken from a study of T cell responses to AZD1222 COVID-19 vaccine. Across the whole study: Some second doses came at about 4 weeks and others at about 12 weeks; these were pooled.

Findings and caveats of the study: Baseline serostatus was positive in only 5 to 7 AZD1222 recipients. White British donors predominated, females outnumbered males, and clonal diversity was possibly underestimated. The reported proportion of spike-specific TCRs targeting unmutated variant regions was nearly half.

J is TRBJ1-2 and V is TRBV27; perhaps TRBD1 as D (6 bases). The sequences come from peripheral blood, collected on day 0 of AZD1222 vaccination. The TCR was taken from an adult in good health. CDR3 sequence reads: CASSRGLNYGYTF. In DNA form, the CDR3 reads TGTGCCAGCAGCAGGGGCCTCAACTATGGCTACACCTTC.